A single sample gave rise to the 20 T cell receptor beta chains below, sequenced in a study of blood T cell repertoires in COVID-19. Using immunoSEQ multiplex PCR, the repertoire was profiled, and TCRdb retains in-frame clones only, with some absent. The sample includes over 150,000 clones, about 80% seen only once; the top ten take roughly 25%. Sequenced: peripheral blood. The receptors come from a woman between 65 and 79 years old with acute or convalescent COVID-19.

The chain couples TRBV30 to TRBJ2-1; D remains ambiguous. From germline, CDR1 is GTSNPN and CDR2 SVGIG (reference sequence). The CDR3 consists of 15 residues. Deletions cut 0 bases from V and 4 bases from J, with 13 bases between. The CDR3, as DNA: TGTGCCTGGAGTGTACCCAGTGGAGTTTACAATGAGCAGTTCTTC. It translates to CAWSVPSGVYNEQFF. Full variable domain (remainder filled in from reference TRBV30 and TRBJ2-1): SQTIHQWPATLVQPVGSPLSLECTVEGTSNPNLYWYRQAAGRGLQLLFYSVGIGQISSEVPQNLSASRPQDRQFILSSKKLLLSDSGFYLCAWSVPSGVYNEQFFGPGTRLTVL.

This clone was seen only a few times. The chain employs TRBV5-8 and TRBJ2-3, with D possibly being TRBD1 (6 bases). CDR1 and CDR2 (germline): SGHTS, YDEGEE. This CDR3 has 16 amino acids. V was pared by 1 base and J by 3 bases, with 15 bases between. In DNA, the CDR3 is TGTGCCAGCAGCTTGCCAAGACAGGTGGGGACAGATACGCAGTATTTT. Its protein is CASSLPRQVGTDTQYF.

This sequence joins TRBV19 and TRBJ2-3; 9 nucleotides align to TRBD2. Germline CDR1 reads LNHDA; CDR2 reads SQIVND (reference sequence). This CDR3 contains 17 residues. Trimming cost V 5 bases and J 1 base; bases outside gene matches: 10. The CDR3 sequence: CASSRVQREDGTDTQYF. The DNA for the CDR3 is TGTGCCAGTAGTCGGGTCCAGCGGGAGGATGGCACAGATACGCAGTATTTT.

Details on this clone: Different DNA sequences within this sample yield the same CDR3. The gene calls are TRBV5-1 and TRBJ1-6; TRBD1 aligns across 7 bases. The CDR3 sequence is 14 residues long. V gave up 4 bases and J gave up 7 bases; unmatched junction bases: 5. Germline V lookup: CDR1 SGHRS, CDR2 YFSETQ. Here the CDR3 reads CASSLDRENSPLHF. The CDR3 region has the DNA TGCGCCAGCAGCCTTGACAGGGAGAATTCACCCCTCCACTTT.

In its sample, this clone was seen once. The chain joins TRBV5-6 to TRBJ2-2, with 7 bases identical to TRBD2. From germline, CDR1 is SGHDT and CDR2 YYEEEE. The ends lost 3 bases at V and 5 bases at J; junction bases unmatched: 10. This CDR3 has 16 residues. CDR3 sequence reads: CASSSWGGSSTGELFF. The CDR3 DNA is TGTGCCAGCAGCTCCTGGGGAGGGTCTTCTACCGGGGAGCTGTTTTTT.

The chain couples TRBV3-1 (or the pseudogene TRBV3-2) to TRBJ2-1; 12 bases map to TRBD2. The trim removed 3 bases at V and 8 bases at J, leaving 5 bases unmatched. Germline V gene data show CDR1 as LGHDT and CDR2 as YNNKEL (reference sequence). This CDR3 is built from 15 residues. This chain's CDR3 is CASSHLAGGLDEQFF. The CDR3 region has the DNA TGTGCCAGCAGCCATCTAGCGGGAGGGCTCGATGAGCAGTTCTTC.

This chain links TRBV6-5 with TRBJ1-5; 7 nucleotides agree with TRBD1. Per the germline V gene, CDR1 is MNHEY and CDR2 is SVGAGI. The CDR3 contains 15 residues. V was clipped by 5 bases and J by 4 bases; unmatched bases: 8. The CDR3 spells CASSSPGGVNQPQHF. The CDR3, as DNA: TGTGCCAGCAGTAGCCCAGGGGGTGTAAATCAGCCCCAGCATTTT.

This clone was found a few times. The rearrangement joins TRBV6-6 to TRBJ2-1, with TRBD2 matching 11 bases. The germline V gene encodes CDR1 MNHNY and CDR2 SVGAGI (reference sequence). The length of the CDR3 is 14 residues. The V segment lost 5 bases and the J segment 15 bases; nucleotides outside the gene matches: 12. This chain's CDR3 is CASSGTSGPMGGFF. CDR3 sequence (DNA): TGTGCCAGCAGTGGGACTAGCGGACCTATGGGCGGGTTCTTC.

The chain combines TRBV5-1 with TRBJ2-2, with TRBD1 matching 7 bases. Per germline, CDR1 SGHRS and CDR2 YFSETQ. The CDR3 totals 19 residues. The V segment lost 1 base and the J segment 0 bases; nucleotides outside the gene matches: 12. CDR3 coding DNA: TGCGCCAGCAGCTTGACAGGACAGGCAGAATACTCGAACACCGGGGAGCTGTTTTTT. It yields the protein CASSLTGQAEYSNTGELFF.

In its sample, this clone was seen a few times. Germline and junction disagree at one end, which may indicate a read error. The chain joins TRBV27 to TRBJ2-1, with 9 nucleotides matching TRBD2. The CDR3 covers 15 residues. Germline V gene lookup returns CDR1 MNHEY and CDR2 SMNVEV (reference sequence). CDR3 residues: CASSLSVGLAYEQFF. DNA of the CDR3: TGTGCCAGCAGTCTATCCGTGGGACTAGCCTATGAGCAGTTCTTC.

This chain joins TRBV24-1 and TRBJ1-2; TRBD1 matches at 11 bases. This CDR3 is built from 16 residues. With V trimmed by 4 bases and J by 4 bases, 7 bases remained unmatched. The germline V gene has CDR1 KGHDR and CDR2 SFDVKD. The CDR3 is CATSDARTGGVYGYTF. In nucleotides, the CDR3 is TGTGCCACCAGTGACGCCCGGACAGGGGGCGTCTATGGCTACACCTTC.

This chain uses TRBV7-8 with TRBJ2-3, with D possibly matching TRBD2 (5 bases). There are 14 residues in the CDR3. Trimming left V 2 bases short and J 6 bases short, with 12 bases between. CDR1 and CDR2 from the germline V gene are SGHVS and FQNEAQ. CDR3 nucleotide sequence: TGTGCCAGCAGCTTATTGTTTGGCGGGGATACGCAGTATTTT. Its translation: CASSLLFGGDTQYF.

In nucleotides, the CDR3 is TGTGCCAGCAGCTTGTCTTATTTTTCTGATGGGCAGGTCTATGGCTACACCTTC. This codes for CASSLSYFSDGQVYGYTF. This sequence joins TRBV5-5 and TRBJ1-2; D unclear. This CDR3 contains 18 residues. Trimming took 1 base from V and 4 from J, leaving 23 bases between them. Looked up from germline, CDR1 is SGHKS and CDR2 is YYEKEE (reference sequence). The complete variable domain, with remaining parts taken from reference TRBV5-5 and TRBJ1-2, reads DAGVTQSPTHLIKTRGQQVTLRCSPISGHKSVSWYQQVLGQGPQFIFQYYEKEERGRGNFPDRFSARQFPNYSSELNVNALLLGDSALYLCASSLSYFSDGQVYGYTFGSGTRLTVV.

The V gene is TRBV30, the J gene TRBJ1-4, with 7 bases identical to TRBD1. Germline loops: CDR1 GTSNPN, CDR2 SVGIG (reference sequence). Trimming took 7 bases from V and 4 from J; bases not matched to a gene: 12. This CDR3 is 15 amino acids long. The CDR3 nucleotides read TGTGCCTCTTCTACCGTCCGGGACAGTAATGAAAAACTGTTTTTT. It is translated as CASSTVRDSNEKLFF.

V is TRBV6-6 and J is TRBJ2-2; TRBD1 might be the D (5 bases). Germline assignment: CDR1 MNHNY and CDR2 SVGAGI (reference sequence). This CDR3 has 14 amino acids. Trimming shortened V by 5 bases and J by 0 bases, and 7 bases separated the two germline ends. CDR3 nucleotides: TGTGCCAGCAGTCGACAGACGAACACCGGGGAGCTGTTTTTT. As protein: CASSRQTNTGELFF.

The genes are TRBV5-1 and TRBJ2-5; TRBD1 agrees at 7 bases. This CDR3 region has 15 residues. The ends lost 3 bases at V and 4 bases at J; junction bases unmatched: 9. Per germline, CDR1 SGHRS and CDR2 YFSETQ. The CDR3 nucleotides read TGCGCCAGCAGCTCGACTACAGGGGAAGGAGAGACCCAGTACTTC. Protein sequence: CASSSTTGEGETQYF.

The chain couples TRBV7-3 to TRBJ2-3, with D possibly being TRBD2 (6 bases). Per germline, CDR1 SGHTA and CDR2 FQGTGA. Deletions cut 3 bases from V and 2 bases from J, with 12 bases between. The CDR3 consists of 15 residues. CDR3 in amino acids: CASSLGGGVTDTQYF. DNA for the CDR3: TGTGCCAGCAGCTTGGGAGGAGGGGTCACAGATACGCAGTATTTT. Drawing the rest from reference TRBV7-3 and TRBJ2-3, the complete variable domain is GAGVSQTPSNKVTEKGKYVELRCDPISGHTALYWYRQSLGQGPEFLIYFQGTGAADDSGLPNDRFFAVRPEGSVSTLKIQRTERGDSAVYLCASSLGGGVTDTQYFGPGTRLTVL.

This clone has only one observation. V usage is TRBV2 and J usage is TRBJ1-5; the D is unclear. V was cut by 7 bases and J by 0 bases, with 7 bases left in between. This CDR3 contains 13 residues. Germline CDR1 and CDR2: SNHLY and FYNNEI. The CDR3 here is CASTAGSNQPQHF. The CDR3 DNA follows: TGTGCCAGCACTGCGGGTAGCAATCAGCCCCAGCATTTT.

This clone was picked up many times. The chain joins TRBV7-7 to TRBJ1-5, with D maybe TRBD1 (6 bases). The germline gives CDR1 SSHAT, CDR2 FNYEAQ (reference sequence). V was clipped by 5 bases and J by 1 base, with 12 bases between them. This CDR3 spans 15 amino acids. This chain's CDR3 is CASSRTGQSNQPQHF. The CDR3 nucleotides are TGTGCCAGCAGCCGAACGGGACAAAGCAATCAGCCCCAGCATTTT. Supplemented by reference TRBV7-7 and TRBJ1-5, the full variable domain reads GAGVSQSPRYKVTKRGQDVTLRCDPISSHATLYWYQQALGQGPEFLTYFNYEAQPDKSGLPSDRFSAERPEGSISTLTIQRTEQRDSAMYRCASSRTGQSNQPQHFGDGTRLSIL.

To note about this clone: At one boundary the junction diverges from the germline segment, which might be a read error. The chain has TRBV6-5 and TRBJ1-3; no clear D. Germline loops: CDR1 MNHEY, CDR2 SVGAGI. This CDR3 region has 14 residues. The CDR3, as DNA: TGTGCCAGCAGGTACTCGAGCTCTGGAAACACCATATATTTT. Protein sequence: CASRYSSSGNTIYF.